The T cell receptor beta chain described here comes from a study of CD8+ T cells in alopecia areata (dated by TCRdb to about 2018). About the investigation overall: The treated patients, all with moderate-to-severe alopecia areata, were enrolled in an open-label pilot trial of oral tofacitinib given at 5 to 10 mg twice daily. Patients stayed on tofacitinib for 6 to 18 months and then had 6 months of follow-up off drug so that delayed response and recurrence could be assessed. For the treated patients, the SALT score, which quantifies what percentage of scalp surface area is affected, served as the measure of disease severity. To study T cell clonal expansion in alopecia areata, the researchers applied high-throughput TCRbeta sequencing to both the C3H/HeJ mouse model and human patients. Scalp tissue and sorted CD4+ and CD8+ peripheral blood T cells from patchy and totalis/universalis alopecia areata patients and from healthy controls were covered by human TCRbeta sequencing. Tofacitinib-treated patients had biopsies at baseline and at 4 and 24 weeks of treatment, with a later scalp biopsy in several patients. Scalp clonality was compared among normal scalp (n=4), patchy alopecia areata scalp (n=8), and alopecia totalis/universalis scalp (n=8). RNA was obtained with the PAXgene miRNA kit for fixed scalp, the miRNeasy kit for PBMCs, and the RNeasy kit for mouse skin. Amplification of TCRbeta CDR3 regions was done by immunoSEQ multiplex PCR using 35 Vbeta forward primers and 13 Jbeta reverse primers.

To prepare the library, the immunoSEQ multiplex PCR assay was applied. To provide template for TCR sequencing, every sample had RNA extracted and reverse transcribed into cDNA. SuperScript III was used to make first-strand cDNA, primed with a 2:1 mix of oligo-dT and random hexamers. A synthetic immune receptor repertoire was used to gauge amplification bias, and whatever bias remained was removed computationally. The paper's processing steps were these. Raw reads were preprocessed to remove errors, and CDR3 was defined by IMGT conventions from the conserved cysteine to phenylalanine. Clonality was calculated as 1 minus Shannon entropy normalized by log2 of the number of productive unique TCRs. CD4 or CD8 identity of scalp clones was inferred by cross-referencing scalp TCRbeta sequences with sorted blood CD4 and CD8 repertoires. TCRdb stores this immuneACCESS table with in-frame sequences only. Part of the clones is absent; in the studies checked, under half of the shortfall reflects unresolved V genes, and no reason is known for the rest. V and J calls and clone size are copied from that table; D and trimming were computed from the DNA. Within this sample are around 100,000 clones, with around three quarters of them counted one time only. Together, the top ten hold roughly 17% of the sample.

As concerns this clone: Its antigen remains unidentified. No base qualities exist here, and no much larger clone lies one base off it.

The study at large found these results: Higher clonality and more expanded CD8+ clones were observed in lesional scalp than in normal scalp, particularly in alopecia totalis/universalis, a finding suggestive of antigenic drive. The treated cohort was small, with a single nonresponder, so links between baseline CD8+ expansion and response need larger studies. Scalp TCR repertoire analysis is complicated because resident alphabeta T cells in normal human skin are also sequenced, whereas mouse skin is dominated by gammadelta T cells. Shared TCR sequences between patients were less evident than in mice, which may be partly attributable to HLA diversity in the patient population. During tofacitinib treatment, many expanded lesional clones stuck around in both scalp and blood, and this persistence may partly explain why relapse happens after treatment is stopped. With tofacitinib, both scalp clonality and the number of expanded CD8+ clones among the top 100 scalp clones went down significantly.

The treatment or condition label for this specimen denotes: oral pan-JAK inhibitor, 5-10 mg twice daily. Peripheral blood and lesional scalp punch biopsies were obtained from patients with alopecia areata. After PBMCs were isolated by density centrifugation and stained for CD3, CD4 and CD8, a FACSAria was used to sort CD4+ and CD8+ T cells. CDR1 SGHDN and CDR2 FVKESK are derived from the germline V gene. The CDR3 runs 15 residues from the cysteine to the phenylalanine. Left in the record is the CDR3 DNA by itself, 45 bases read in frame from the first base. Cut back by 6 bases and 4 bases, the V and J ends lie 16 bases apart.

The specimen was CD8+ T cells sorted from blood, collected at week 44, from a patient treated with tofacitinib. This TCR was sampled from a human donor with alopecia areata. This receptor chain uses TRBV14 and TRBJ2-1; TRBD2 is a weak D gene call, 6 bases matching. The DNA sequence is TGTGCCAGCAGGTCCGCCGGGACTCCGTACAATGAGCAGTTCTTC. Translated, it reads CASRSAGTPYNEQFF.